What follows are 20 T cell receptor beta chains derived from one specimen sequenced in a study of T cells during gluten challenge in celiac disease. Three nested PCRs with multiplexed primers covering all TRA and TRB V genes amplified paired chains. TCRdb re-analysed the single-cell sequencing reads in MiXCR, keeping a single row per CDR3 protein. The table shows just over 250 distinct CDR3 sequences, with roughly an eighth occurring only once. Sorted cells: tetramer+, CD3+, CD4+, CD45RA-, CD62L-, integrin beta7+. This sample comprised gluten-specific CD4+ T cells sorted from blood using tetramers, obtained at baseline or on day 6, 14 or 28 of gluten challenge (not recorded which). The receptors derive from a female donor with celiac disease.

By sample share, this clonotype is medium-sized (0.01 to 0.1%). The chain joins TRBV5-6 to TRBJ2-7; D call uncertain. This CDR3 region has 13 residues. Germline lookup yields CDR1 SGHDT and CDR2 YYEEEE. V lost 1 base and J 4 bases, leaving 9 bases between the germline ends. CDR3 residues: CASSLFVSYEQYF. In DNA, the CDR3 is TGTGCCAGCAGCTTGTTCGTTTCGTACGAGCAGTACTTC.

This clonotype is hyperexpanded (1% or more). The CDR3 loop is CASSLLPVGDTEAFF. In DNA, the CDR3 is TGTGCCAGCAGCTTGCTCCCCGTCGGGGACACTGAAGCTTTCTTT. V is TRBV5-6 and J is TRBJ1-1; D not resolved. From germline, CDR1 is SGHDT and CDR2 YYEEEE. The V gene lost 1 base and the J gene lost 3 bases, with 13 bases spanning the gap. The CDR3 sequence is 15 residues long. Using reference TRBV5-6 and TRBJ1-1 for the parts outside the CDR3, the full variable domain is DAGVTQSPTHLIKTRGQQVTLRCSPKSGHDTVSWYQQALGQGPQFIFQYYEEEERQRGNFPDRFSGHQFPNYSSELNVNALLLGDSALYLCASSLLPVGDTEAFFGQGTRLTVV.

This clonotype ranks as hyperexpanded. The rearrangement joins TRBV7-2 to TRBJ2-2; D not certain. Germline V CDR1 and CDR2: SGHTA, FQGNSA. The V end lost 6 bases, the J end lost 8 bases, and 16 bases lay between the germline ends. This CDR3 has 14 residues. This chain's CDR3 is CASSFSFSEGELFF. The CDR3 bases are TGTGCCAGCAGTTTTAGCTTCTCGGAGGGGGAGCTGTTTTTT.

This clonotype was observed at least ten times. The chain couples TRBV20-1 to TRBJ1-2; perhaps TRBD1 as D (6 bases). This CDR3 spans 13 amino acids. Per the germline V gene, CDR1 is DFQATT and CDR2 is SNEGSKA (reference sequence). V gave up 5 bases and J gave up 4 bases, with 14 bases separating them. Here the CDR3 DNA reads TGCAGTGCTGAGACACAACAGGGCTATGGCTACACCTTC. This gives the protein CSAETQQGYGYTF.

Within the sample, this clonotype is large (0.1 to 1%). The chain couples TRBV28 to TRBJ1-2, with TRBD1 matching 10 bases. CDR1 is MDHEN, CDR2 SYDVKM, per germline. V was clipped by 4 bases and J by 5 bases; unmatched bases: 13. This CDR3 spans 17 amino acids. CDR3 sequence: CASSSELWTGGGYGYTF. CDR3 DNA: TGTGCCAGCAGTTCGGAACTCTGGACAGGGGGAGGTTATGGCTACACCTTC.

By share, this clonotype ranks as medium-sized. This chain links TRBV29-1 with TRBJ1-1; D is possibly TRBD1 (6 bases). Germline CDR1 reads SQVTM; CDR2 reads ANQGSEA. The CDR3 sequence is 12 residues long. V was shortened by 6 bases and J by 10 bases, with 18 bases between the two germline ends. The CDR3 spells CSVEDSDGPAFF. The DNA for the CDR3 is TGCAGCGTGGAGGACAGTGATGGCCCAGCTTTCTTT.

This clonotype was observed many times. This rearrangement joins TRBV5-1 to TRBJ2-1; weak D call: TRBD2 (6 bases). The germline CDR1 and CDR2 sequences are SGHRS and YFSETQ. CDR3 size: 15 residues. The V and J ends lost 2 bases and 5 bases respectively, with 14 bases between them. CDR3: CASSFGAGWDNEQFF. CDR3 DNA sequence: TGCGCCAGCAGCTTTGGGGCGGGGTGGGACAATGAGCAGTTCTTC.

This clonotype is medium-sized by share. This chain uses TRBV4-2 with TRBJ1-4; no reliable D call. CDR3 length equals 18 residues. V lost 0 bases and J lost 5, with 19 bases in between. From germline, CDR1 is LGHNA and CDR2 YNFKEQ. CDR3 residues: CASSQDQASPWRNEKLFF. CDR3 DNA sequence: TGTGCCAGCAGCCAAGATCAGGCATCTCCGTGGCGAAATGAAAAACTGTTTTTT.

This clonotype is medium-sized. The chain joins TRBV5-1 to TRBJ2-4; D perhaps matches TRBD2 (5 bases). The CDR3 spans 14 residues. From germline, CDR1 is SGHRS and CDR2 YFSETQ. V lost 2 bases to trimming and J lost 8 bases, with 14 bases between them. The CDR3 coding sequence is TGCGCCAGCAGCTTCGGAGGATATGGGGACATTCAGTACTTC. Amino acids: CASSFGGYGDIQYF.

By share, this clonotype counts as hyperexpanded. J is TRBJ1-1 and V is TRBV9; D is undetermined. Trimming removed 2 bases at V and 8 bases at J, with 16 bases between. This CDR3 is built from 14 residues. Germline assignment: CDR1 SGDLS and CDR2 YYNGEE. CDR3 protein: CASSVSPLTGEAFF. The CDR3 DNA reads TGTGCCAGCAGCGTCAGCCCGTTGACGGGAGAAGCTTTCTTT. The full variable domain, its missing parts supplied by reference TRBV9 and TRBJ1-1, is DSGVTQTPKHLITATGQRVTLRCSPRSGDLSVYWYQQSLDQGLQFLIQYYNGEERAKGNILERFSAQQFPDLHSELNLSSLELGDSALYFCASSVSPLTGEAFFGQGTRLTVV.

By sample fraction, this clonotype is medium-sized. The V call is TRBV20-1, the J call TRBJ2-7; possibly TRBD1 for D (5 bases). CDR1 is DFQATT and CDR2 is SNEGSKA in the germline V gene (reference sequence). V was trimmed by 4 bases and J by 5 bases, leaving 15 bases between them. This CDR3 region has 13 residues. CDR3 in amino acids: CSATAQAGHEQYF. The CDR3 region has the DNA TGCAGTGCTACCGCCCAGGCAGGGCACGAGCAGTACTTC.

This clonotype was observed many times. J is TRBJ1-1 and V is TRBV5-1; D may be TRBD1 (5 bases). Looked up from germline, CDR1 is SGHRS and CDR2 is YFSETQ. V shed 0 bases and J shed 7 bases, with 10 bases lying between them. CDR3 length: 13 residues. CDR3 residues: CASSLGQGLEAFF. Written as DNA, the CDR3 is TGCGCCAGCAGCTTGGGCCAGGGTCTTGAAGCTTTCTTT.

This clonotype rates as medium-sized (0.01 to 0.1%). This chain connects TRBV29-1 to TRBJ2-5; weak D call: TRBD1 (6 bases). Germline V gene data show CDR1 as SQVTM and CDR2 as ANQGSEA. V was trimmed by 7 bases and J by 5 bases, leaving 14 bases between them. The CDR3 covers 12 residues. The CDR3 loop reads CSADTGSETQYF. In DNA form, the CDR3 reads TGCAGCGCCGATACAGGGTCGGAGACCCAGTACTTC.

The V call is TRBV19, the J call TRBJ1-5; D unclear. The CDR3 sequence is 18 residues long. V shed 2 bases and J shed 3 bases, with 20 bases lying between them. Per germline, CDR1 LNHDA and CDR2 SQIVND (reference sequence). The DNA for the CDR3 is TGTGCCAGTAGTATAAGTCGTTTTTCGGAGGGCCCCAATCAGCCCCAGCATTTT. It is translated as CASSISRFSEGPNQPQHF.

Comments on this clonotype: This may be a read error, as it is one base from a much larger clone. The chain recombines TRBV6-2 or TRBV6-3 with TRBJ2-5; 10 positions match TRBD2. The CDR3 runs to 15 residues. Germline V CDR1 and CDR2: MNHEY, SVGEGT. This chain's CDR3 is CASSSWTSGQEIQYF. Here the CDR3 DNA reads TGTGCCAGCAGCTCATGGACTAGCGGCCAAGAGATCCAGTACTTC.

This clonotype occurred a few times. The chain has TRBV4-2 and TRBJ2-7; 10 positions match TRBD1. The V and J ends lost 5 bases and 5 bases, in that order; junction bases with no gene match: 6. The CDR3 runs 14 residues. Germline CDR1 LGHNA, CDR2 YNFKEQ. CDR3 coding DNA: TGTGCCAGCAGCACACGACAGGGGGCCAACGAGCAGTACTTC. It codes for CASSTRQGANEQYF.

Many counts were recorded for this clonotype. This rearrangement joins TRBV12-3 or TRBV12-4 to TRBJ2-2, with TRBD2 matching over 8 bases. There are 17 residues in the CDR3. The V gene end was trimmed by 7 bases and the J gene end by 1 base; junction bases not matched to a gene: 11. CDR3 nucleotide sequence: TGTGCCAGCACCCAGGGAATAGCGGGGTGGAACACCGGGGAGCTGTTTTTT. It yields the protein CASTQGIAGWNTGELFF.

Only a few counts were recorded for this clonotype. V is TRBV20-1 and J is TRBJ2-7, with a tentative D call TRBD2 (6 bases). Per germline, CDR1 DFQATT and CDR2 SNEGSKA (reference sequence). The CDR3 loop spans 19 amino acids. Trimming took off 2 bases at V and 7 bases at J, with 33 bases between the two ends. CDR3 coding DNA: TGCAGTGCTAGACCCCCTCGGACTAAGCCCCCCTACGCTGGTAGGGAGCAGTACTTC. Translating gives CSARPPRTKPPYAGREQYF.

The chain joins TRBV7-3 to TRBJ1-3; D is uncertain. The CDR3 spans 14 residues. The V end lost 3 bases, the J end lost 2 bases, and 8 bases lay between the germline ends. Per germline, CDR1 SGHTA and CDR2 FQGTGA. Here the CDR3 DNA reads TGTGCCAGCAGCTTTGGGCAGCCTGGAAACACCATATATTTT. This sequence encodes CASSFGQPGNTIYF.

In its sample, this clonotype ranks as large. The rearrangement uses TRBV7-6 and TRBJ2-5; D perhaps matches TRBD1 (5 bases). V gave up 3 bases and J gave up 1 base, with 24 bases separating them. This CDR3 comprises 19 residues. Germline V gives CDR1 SGHVS, CDR2 FNYEAQ. CDR3 region: CASSFAAQGAEYTQETQYF. Written as DNA, the CDR3 is TGTGCCAGCAGCTTTGCTGCGCAAGGGGCCGAGTATACCCAAGAGACCCAGTACTTC. The complete variable domain, with remaining parts taken from reference TRBV7-6 and TRBJ2-5, reads GAGVSQSPRYKVTKRGQDVALRCDPISGHVSLYWYRQALGQGPEFLTYFNYEAQQDKSGLPNDRFSAERPEGSISTLTIQRTEQRDSAMYRCASSFAAQGAEYTQETQYFGPGTRLLVL.